These T cell receptor beta chains were read from a single sample in a study of T-cell memory formation after mild COVID-19. TCRdb called the 5' RACE reads again in MiXCR, with one record for every CDR3 protein. The sample has some 300,000 distinct CDR3 sequences, roughly a fifth seen once. Sequencing was done on a sample of PBMCs or a T cell subset sorted from them (not recorded which). These TCRs come from a man younger than 35 who had mild COVID-19 (a few samples of this study predate the infection). Cell type and time point are not known. Each CDR3 is given with its conserved first and last residue. D genes are given only for firm matches. Not all rows give a size; the values are once, few, many and, for expanded clones, a class.

J	size	D	V	CDR3	DNA
TRBJ2-2	-	-	TRBV27	CASSLEGDYTGELFF	TGTGCCAGCAGTTTAGAGGGGGACTACACCGGGGAGCTGTTTTTT
TRBJ2-5	few	-	TRBV20-1	CSARGGAPVETQYF	TGCAGTGCTAGAGGCGGAGCCCCGGTGGAGACCCAGTACTTC
TRBJ2-7	-	TRBD2	TRBV20-1	CSALGLAGEREQYF	TGCAGTGCTCTAGGACTAGCGGGAGAGCGCGAGCAGTACTTC
TRBJ2-3	few	-	TRBV7-9	CASTKGGVDTDTQYF	TGTGCCAGCACCAAAGGGGGGGTGGACACAGATACGCAGTATTTT
TRBJ1-3	few	-	TRBV28	CASSLGTHGNTIYF	TGTGCCAGCAGTTTAGGGACGCATGGAAACACCATATATTTT
TRBJ2-3	-	-	TRBV9	CASSVEGTKRDTQYF	TGTGCCAGCAGCGTAGAGGGGACCAAGAGGGATACGCAGTATTTT
TRBJ2-1	few	-	TRBV3-1	CASSYDNEQFF	TGTGCCAGCAGCTATGACAATGAGCAGTTCTTC
TRBJ2-3	-	TRBD2	TRBV29-1	CSVEGTSASTDTQYF	TGCAGCGTTGAGGGTACTAGCGCTAGCACAGATACGCAGTATTTT
TRBJ1-2	many	-	TRBV7-2	CASSLWAAYGYTF	TGTGCCAGCAGCTTATGGGCAGCGTATGGCTACACCTTC
TRBJ2-1	few	-	TRBV27	CASSFGVGNEQFF	TGTGCCAGCAGTTTCGGCGTCGGCAATGAGCAGTTCTTC
TRBJ2-5	few	TRBD1	TRBV7-2	CASSVTGTAQETQYF	TGTGCCAGCAGCGTGACCGGGACAGCCCAAGAGACCCAGTACTTC
TRBJ2-1	few	-	TRBV9	CASSVNPRTASNNEQFF	TGTGCCAGCAGCGTAAACCCCAGGACAGCCTCTAACAATGAGCAGTTCTTC
TRBJ2-1	-	-	TRBV7-9	CASSFSGYEQFF	TGTGCCAGCAGCTTCTCCGGGTATGAGCAGTTCTTC
TRBJ1-1	-	-	TRBV29-1	CSVVGFTEAFF	TGCAGCGTTGTAGGCTTCACTGAAGCTTTCTTT
TRBJ1-1	-	-	TRBV30	CAWMSYSRTEAFF	TGTGCCTGGATGTCTTATTCCCGCACTGAAGCTTTCTTT
TRBJ2-1	-	-	TRBV7-9	CASSLRVAEQFF	TGTGCCAGCAGCTTACGGGTCGCTGAGCAGTTCTTC
TRBJ1-1	once	-	TRBV5-1	CASSASTMNTEAFF	TGCGCCAGCAGCGCTTCGACTATGAACACTGAAGCTTTCTTT
TRBJ2-4	few	TRBD2	TRBV7-2	CASSLGAGGSNIQYF	TGTGCCAGCAGCTTAGGAGCGGGGGGTTCAAACATTCAGTACTTC
TRBJ2-1	few	-	TRBV27	CASSMLEDEQFF	TGTGCCAGCAGTATGTTAGAGGATGAGCAGTTCTTC
TRBJ2-7	-	TRBD1	TRBV5-1	CASSRGPGTGAGEQYF	TGCGCCAGCAGCAGGGGCCCCGGGACAGGGGCGGGAGAGCAGTACTTC
TRBJ1-1	few	-	TRBV6-1	CASSDSGLGTEAFF	TGTGCCAGCAGTGACTCGGGTTTGGGCACTGAAGCTTTCTTT
TRBJ1-1	many	-	TRBV6-6	CASSDQVATEAFF	TGTGCCAGCAGTGATCAGGTAGCAACTGAAGCTTTCTTT
TRBJ2-3	few	TRBD2	TRBV6-6	CASKMLVGGTTDTQYF	TGTGCCAGCAAGATGTTGGTCGGGGGGACCACAGATACGCAGTATTTT
TRBJ1-6	few	-	TRBV14	CASSQGDGWSPLHF	TGTGCCAGCAGCCAAGGAGATGGGTGGTCACCCCTCCACTTT
TRBJ1-1	few	TRBD1	TRBV6-6	CASSLSGTGDTEAFF	TGTGCCAGCAGTCTCTCCGGGACAGGAGACACTGAAGCTTTCTTT
TRBJ1-2	-	-	TRBV10-2	CASSEGKGLYGYTF	TGCGCCAGCAGTGAGGGGAAGGGGCTATATGGCTACACCTTC
TRBJ2-5	few	TRBD1	TRBV20-1	CSAPSGQGSPETQYF	TGCAGTGCCCCCTCGGGACAGGGGAGTCCGGAGACCCAGTACTTC
TRBJ2-3	-	TRBD2	TRBV5-1	CASSLGVAGSTDTQYF	TGCGCCAGCAGCTTAGGAGTAGCGGGGAGCACAGATACGCAGTATTTT
TRBJ2-7	-	TRBD2	TRBV7-2	CASSLVSGGDEQYF	TGTGCCAGCAGCTTAGTCTCCGGGGGGGACGAGCAGTACTTC
TRBJ1-1	-	TRBD1	TRBV7-8	CASSLRPQGARGEAFF	TGTGCCAGCAGCCTCCGGCCCCAGGGGGCGCGGGGGGAAGCTTTCTTT
TRBJ2-5	-	TRBD2	TRBV5-1	CASSWGRGGRVTQYF	TGCGCCAGCAGCTGGGGCCGGGGGGGACGGGTGACCCAGTACTTC
TRBJ2-5	many	-	TRBV20-1	CSARVTWGRGNQETQYF	TGCAGTGCTAGAGTCACTTGGGGGCGGGGTAACCAAGAGACCCAGTACTTC
TRBJ1-2	-	TRBD1	TRBV12-3/TRBV12-4	CASSLADRVPSYGYTF	TGTGCCAGCAGTTTAGCCGACAGGGTTCCCTCCTATGGCTACACCTTC
TRBJ1-2	few	-	TRBV20-1	CSATGLNYGYTF	TGCAGTGCTACGGGGTTGAACTATGGCTACACCTTC
TRBJ2-5	many	TRBD2	TRBV6-5	CASRSASGGVLLKTQYF	TGTGCCAGCAGGTCTGCTAGCGGGGGGGTGTTATTGAAGACCCAGTACTTC